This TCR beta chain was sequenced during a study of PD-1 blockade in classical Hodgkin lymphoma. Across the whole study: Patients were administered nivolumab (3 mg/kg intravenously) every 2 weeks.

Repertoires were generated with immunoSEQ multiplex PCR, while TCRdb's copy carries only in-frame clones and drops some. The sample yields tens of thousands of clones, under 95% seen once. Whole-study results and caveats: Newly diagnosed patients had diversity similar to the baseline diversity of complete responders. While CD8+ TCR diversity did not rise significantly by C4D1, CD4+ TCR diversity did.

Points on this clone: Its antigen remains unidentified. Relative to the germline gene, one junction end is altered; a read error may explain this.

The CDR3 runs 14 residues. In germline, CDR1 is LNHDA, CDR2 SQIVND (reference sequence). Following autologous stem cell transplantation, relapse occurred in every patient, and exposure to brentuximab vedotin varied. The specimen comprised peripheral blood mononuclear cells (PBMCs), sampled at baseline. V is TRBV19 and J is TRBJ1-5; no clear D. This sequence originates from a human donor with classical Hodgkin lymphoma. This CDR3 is CASTPTRQRQPQHF. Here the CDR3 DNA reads TGTGCAAGTACCCCGACAAGACAAAGGCAGCCCCAGCATTTT. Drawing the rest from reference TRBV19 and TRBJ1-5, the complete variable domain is DGGITQSPKYLFRKEGQNVTLSCEQNLNHDAMYWYRQDPGQGLRLIYYSQIVNDFQKGDIAEGYSVSREKKESFPLTVTSAQKNPTAFYLCASTPTRQRQPQHFGDGTRLSIL.